Presented here are 18 T cell receptor beta chains from one specimen sequenced in a study of control samples from healthy donors and cancer patients (dated by TCRdb to 2019 to 2021). Library generation was performed with the immunoSEQ multiplex PCR assay. TCRdb holds this immuneACCESS table with in-frame rearrangements only. Some clones are missing; in checked studies, unresolved V genes explain under half, and the rest has no known cause. The sample table holds some 130,000 clones, of which under 95% were seen once. Of the sample, roughly 8.7% falls within the top ten clones. Sequenced input: blood. The receptors shown here come from a man between 18 and 29 years old in good health.

The genes are TRBV5-1 and TRBJ2-3; TRBD2 agrees at 10 bases. The length of the CDR3 is 17 residues. The V and J ends lost 0 bases and 1 base, in that order; junction bases with no gene match: 5. CDR1 and CDR2 from the germline V gene are SGHRS and YFSETQ. CDR3 amino acids: CASSLGSLAGGTDTQYF. Here the CDR3 DNA reads TGCGCCAGCAGCTTGGGGAGCCTAGCGGGGGGCACAGATACGCAGTATTTT.

The chain joins TRBV10-2 to TRBJ2-3; TRBD2 matches 9 bases. Germline CDR1 WSHSY, CDR2 SAAADI. The CDR3 is 13 amino acids. The V segment lost 8 bases and the J segment 4 bases; nucleotides outside the gene matches: 4. The CDR3 coding sequence is TGCGCCAGCTGGCGGGGGGGATCAGATACGCAGTATTTT. Translating gives CASWRGGSDTQYF.

The chain is built from TRBV6-4 and TRBJ1-6; D possibly corresponds to TRBD1 (5 bases). The CDR3 is made up of 13 amino acids. Germline CDR1 MRHNA, CDR2 SNTAGT. V dropped 3 bases and J dropped 9 bases, with 9 bases sitting between them. The CDR3 here is CASSDTGLSPLHF. The CDR3, as DNA: TGTGCCAGCAGTGATACGGGACTTTCACCCCTCCACTTT.

This sequence joins TRBV2 and TRBJ1-1; tentative D call: TRBD1 (6 bases). The CDR3 length is 14 residues. In germline, CDR1 is SNHLY, CDR2 FYNNEI. V shed 6 bases and J shed 0 bases, with 11 bases lying between them. The CDR3 DNA reads as TGTGCCAGCAGCAAACAGGGATTGAACACTGAAGCTTTCTTT. It codes for CASSKQGLNTEAFF.

The J gene is TRBJ1-2, the V gene TRBV29-1, with a tentative D call TRBD1 (5 bases). CDR1 is SQVTM and CDR2 is ANQGSEA in the germline V gene. The V end was cut by 7 bases, the J end by 5 bases, with 11 bases between. The length of the CDR3 is 11 residues. The CDR3 coding sequence is TGCAGCGGCGTGGAGGGGTATGGCTACACCTTC. Translated: CSGVEGYGYTF. The whole variable domain, remainder taken from reference TRBV29-1 and TRBJ1-2, is SAVISQKPSRDICQRGTSLTIQCQVDSQVTMMFWYRQQPGQSLTLIATANQGSEATYESGFVIDKFPISRPNLTFSTLTVSNMSPEDSSIYLCSGVEGYGYTFGSGTRLTVV.

The CDR3 sequence: CASRPLEPNEKLFF. The CDR3 nucleotides read TGTGCCAGCAGACCCCTGGAGCCAAATGAAAAACTGTTTTTT. The V and J genes are TRBV11-2 and TRBJ1-4; D not certain. Germline V lookup: CDR1 SGHAT, CDR2 FQNNGV. The CDR3 is made up of 14 amino acids. Deletions cut 6 bases from V and 5 bases from J, with 13 bases between.

The chain recombines TRBV24-1 with TRBJ2-3, with D possibly TRBD2 on 6 matching bases. From germline, CDR1 is KGHDR and CDR2 SFDVKD. Between the trimmed V and J ends, which lost 2 bases and 6 bases, there was a span of 20 bases. The CDR3 extends over 17 amino acids. CDR3 protein: CATSDSGPKGRLDTQYF. The CDR3 DNA is TGTGCCACCAGTGATTCAGGTCCAAAGGGGAGGTTGGATACGCAGTATTTT.

The J gene is TRBJ2-3, the V gene TRBV6-5; 9 bases map to TRBD1. This CDR3 is built from 15 residues. The germline V gene encodes CDR1 MNHEY and CDR2 SVGAGI. Losses at the gene ends were 4 bases for V and 7 bases for J; bases not matched to a gene: 9. The DNA of the CDR3 is TGTGCCAGCAGTTTCGGGGGACAGGGTAGTTATACGCAGTATTTT. Protein sequence: CASSFGGQGSYTQYF.

This clone was detected only once. The genes are TRBV30 and TRBJ1-5; a weak D match, TRBD1 (6 bases). Trimming removed 2 bases from V and 2 bases from J, with 10 bases in between. The CDR3 loop spans 14 amino acids. The germline V gene has CDR1 GTSNPN and CDR2 SVGIG (reference sequence). As DNA, the CDR3 is TGTGCCTGGAGTCAGAGACAGGGCAATCAGCCCCAGCATTTT. It specifies CAWSQRQGNQPQHF.

The rearrangement links TRBV3-1 (or the pseudogene TRBV3-2) to TRBJ1-3; 7 positions match TRBD1. The CDR3 extends over 16 amino acids. V lost 6 bases, J lost 0 bases, and 8 bases stayed unmatched. The germline V gene encodes CDR1 LGHDT and CDR2 YNNKEL (reference sequence). The CDR3 here is CASRRGTASSGNTIYF. DNA for the CDR3: TGTGCCAGCAGAAGGGGGACAGCGAGCTCTGGAAACACCATATATTTT.

The rearrangement links TRBV5-1 to TRBJ2-7, with a tentative D call TRBD1 (5 bases). The V gene lost 3 bases and the J gene lost 3 bases, with 10 bases spanning the gap. The CDR3 runs 13 residues. Germline loops: CDR1 SGHRS, CDR2 YFSETQ. The CDR3 nucleotides are TGCGCCAGCAGCTCGGACAATTTCTACGAGCAGTACTTC. It codes for CASSSDNFYEQYF.

This sequence joins TRBV4-2 and TRBJ1-4; 7 nucleotides align to TRBD1. Trimming removed 3 bases from V and 6 bases from J; junction bases left unmatched: 7. The CDR3 totals 15 residues. Germline V lookup: CDR1 LGHNA, CDR2 YNFKEQ. Here the CDR3 reads CASSQIGGGDEKLFF. Here the CDR3 DNA reads TGTGCCAGCAGCCAGATAGGAGGGGGCGATGAAAAACTGTTTTTT.

The chain links TRBV15 to TRBJ1-1; D possibly corresponds to TRBD1 (5 bases). Germline V gene data show CDR1 as LNHNV and CDR2 as YYDKDF (reference sequence). The CDR3 spans 13 residues. V gave up 1 base and J gave up 5 bases, with 8 bases separating them. The CDR3 nucleotides read TGTGCCACCAGCAGAGCGAAGGGGACTGAAGCTTTCTTT. It yields the protein CATSRAKGTEAFF.

CDR3 region: CASSEEWISNQPQHF. Here the CDR3 DNA reads TGTGCCAGCAGTGAAGAGTGGATTAGCAATCAGCCCCAGCATTTT. The chain couples TRBV2 to TRBJ1-5; no clear D gene. The CDR3 has 15 amino acids. Deletions cut 1 base from V and 0 bases from J, with 7 bases between. Germline values: CDR1 SNHLY, CDR2 FYNNEI. Combining the CDR3 with reference TRBV2 and TRBJ1-5 gives the whole variable domain EPEVTQTPSHQVTQMGQEVILRCVPISNHLYFYWYRQILGQKVEFLVSFYNNEISEKSEIFDDQFSVERPDGSNFTLKIRSTKLEDSAMYFCASSEEWISNQPQHFGDGTRLSIL.

This clone was observed a single time. The chain is built from TRBV6-5 and TRBJ1-5, with 9 positions matching TRBD1. V lost 6 bases to trimming and J lost 8 bases; unmatched junction nucleotides: 5. This CDR3 region has 13 residues. Per the germline V gene, CDR1 is MNHEY and CDR2 is SVGAGI. The CDR3 sequence is CASSRDREKPQHF. CDR3 bases: TGTGCCAGCAGCCGGGACAGGGAGAAGCCCCAGCATTTT.

The V and J genes are TRBV4-2 and TRBJ1-6, with no clear D. CDR3 length: 16 residues. Deletions cut 4 bases from V and 8 bases from J, with 18 bases between. Germline assignment: CDR1 LGHNA and CDR2 YNFKEQ. The CDR3 loop reads CASSLTFGKSHSPLHF. CDR3 nucleotides: TGTGCCAGCAGCCTAACCTTCGGGAAGTCGCATTCACCCCTCCACTTT.

This clone appeared many times. CDR3 bases: TGTGCCAGCAGCTTCACGGACAGGAGGGATTCACCCCTCCACTTT. This gives the protein CASSFTDRRDSPLHF. The chain joins TRBV7-9 to TRBJ1-6, with 7 bases that match TRBD1. V lost 3 bases to trimming and J lost 8 bases; unmatched junction nucleotides: 7. This CDR3 region has 15 residues. Germline V gene data show CDR1 as SEHNR and CDR2 as FQNEAQ (reference sequence).

This chain joins TRBV12-5 and TRBJ2-7, with D unclear. Germline lookup yields CDR1 LGHNT and CDR2 FRNRAP. Trimming stripped 0 bases from V and 4 bases from J, with 4 bases between. This CDR3 is 12 amino acids long. The CDR3 loop is CASGLVGYEQYF. CDR3 in DNA: TGTGCTAGTGGTTTGGTAGGGTACGAGCAGTACTTC.